Detailed here is one TCR beta chain. This sample was included in a study of blood T cell repertoires in COVID-19. Study context: Sites across the United States, Italy and Spain contributed samples from acute and convalescent COVID-19.

Sequencing used immunoSEQ multiplex PCR; TCRdb keeps in-frame clones, though not all of them. The table lists 300,000 to 400,000 clones, approximately 88% of them singletons, with 1.5% to 2% in the top ten. V was trimmed by 1 base and J by 5 bases, leaving 20 bases between them. The CDR3 consists of 17 residues. Per germline, CDR1 MGHRA and CDR2 YSYEKL. Seattle participants joined during active infection and were tracked over time. The chain links TRBV4-1 to TRBJ1-1, with D possibly being TRBD1 (6 bases). Sequencing input: peripheral blood. The sequence was obtained from a woman younger than 45 with COVID-19, enrolled during active disease. CDR3 sequence: CASSQGEGLGARTEAFF. CDR3 nucleotide sequence: TGCGCCAGCAGCCAAGGAGAAGGGCTGGGGGCGAGGACTGAAGCTTTCTTT.